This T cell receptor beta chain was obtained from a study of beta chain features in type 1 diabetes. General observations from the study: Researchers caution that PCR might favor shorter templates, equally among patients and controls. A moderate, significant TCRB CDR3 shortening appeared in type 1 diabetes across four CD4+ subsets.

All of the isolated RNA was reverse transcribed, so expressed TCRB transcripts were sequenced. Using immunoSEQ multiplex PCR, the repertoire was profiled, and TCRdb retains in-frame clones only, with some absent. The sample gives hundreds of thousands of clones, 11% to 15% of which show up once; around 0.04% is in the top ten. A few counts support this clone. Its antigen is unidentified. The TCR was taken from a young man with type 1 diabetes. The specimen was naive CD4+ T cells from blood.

CDR3 DNA: TGTGCCAGCAGCTTAGATGGGACACTTTATGGCTACACCTTC. This encodes CASSLDGTLYGYTF. This chain joins TRBV11-2 and TRBJ1-2; weak D call: TRBD1 (6 bases). The V gene's germline CDR1 is SGHAT and CDR2 FQNNGV. V was clipped by 0 bases and J by 5 bases, with 10 bases between them. The CDR3 has 14 amino acids.